This is a list of T cell receptor beta chains from one sample in a study of Graves' ophthalmopathy and Graves' hyperthyroidism. TCRdb used MiXCR to reprocess the multiplex PCR reads, holding one entry per CDR3 protein. The repertoire holds 200,000 to 250,000 distinct CDR3 sequences, with about 47% as singletons. What was sequenced was peripheral blood. The receptor set was obtained from an adult man with Graves' ophthalmopathy. Both conserved end residues are part of each CDR3. A D gene is named only where the DNA matches it firmly. Clone size is given for some rows only: seen once, a few or many times, or a class if the clone is expanded.

TRBJ2-7 | - | TRBV7-3 | TRBD1 | TGTGCCAGCAGCTTAAACGCCGGACAGGTATACTTC | CASSLNAGQVYF
TRBJ2-7 | many | TRBV10-3 | - | TGTGCCATCAGTGAGTCGACGGGGGAGCAGTACTTC | CAISESTGEQYF
TRBJ2-5 | - | TRBV7-2 | TRBD2 | TGTGCCAGCAGCTTAGTAGGTAGCGGGGCGTCGCGGGAGACCCAGTACTTC | CASSLVGSGASRETQYF
TRBJ2-2 | few | TRBV7-9 | TRBD1 | TGTGCCAGCAGCCCAGTGACAGGGTCCGGGGAGCTGTTTTTT | CASSPVTGSGELFF
TRBJ1-1 | - | TRBV9 | - | TGTGCCAGCAGCGTAGGTTTGGGAATGAACACTGAAGCTTTCTTT | CASSVGLGMNTEAFF
TRBJ2-7 | - | TRBV19 | - | TGTGCCAGTAGTTTGCAGGATAATCTCGGGCAGTACTTC | CASSLQDNLGQYF
TRBJ2-1 | - | TRBV2 | - | TGTGCCAGCAGGGATGTCTTGAATGAGCAGTTCTTC | CASRDVLNEQFF
TRBJ1-4 | - | TRBV12-3/TRBV12-4 | - | TGTGCCAGCAGTTTAGGGGTCTTTAATGAAAAACTGTTTTTT | CASSLGVFNEKLFF
TRBJ1-4 | few | TRBV2 | TRBD1 | TGTGCCAGCACCCGGACAGGGACTAATGAAAAACTGTTTTTT | CASTRTGTNEKLFF
TRBJ1-3 | - | TRBV20-1 | - | TGCAGTGCCCCCCGGACAGCCTCTGGAAACACCATATATTTT | CSAPRTASGNTIYF
TRBJ1-6 | - | TRBV5-5 | - | TGTGCCAGCAGCTTGGATGACAGAGTCAATTCACCCCTCCACTTT | CASSLDDRVNSPLHF
TRBJ1-2 | - | TRBV29-1 | TRBD1 | TGCAGCTGGGGACAGGGAGATGGCTACACCTTC | CSWGQGDGYTF
TRBJ1-6 | - | TRBV5-5 | TRBD1 | TGTGCCAGCAGCTTGGGAACAGGGGGCCCACCCCTCCACTTT | CASSLGTGGPPLHF
TRBJ1-5 | once | TRBV6-4 | - | TGTGCCAGCAGTGAGGATGTTTATAGCAATCAGCCCCAGCATTTT | CASSEDVYSNQPQHF
TRBJ1-2 | - | TRBV7-3 | - | TGTGCCAGCAGCTATTCAATAAGGGAAAATGGCTACACCTTC | CASSYSIRENGYTF
TRBJ1-1 | - | TRBV20-1 | TRBD1 | TGCAGTGCTAAGCAACAGGGGGCGTGGGTGGCTTTCTTT | CSAKQQGAWVAFF
TRBJ2-7 | - | TRBV5-4 | TRBD1 | TGTGCCAGCTCACCGACAGGGTTCAGCTCCTACGAGCAGTACTTC | CASSPTGFSSYEQYF
TRBJ1-1 | - | TRBV7-9 | TRBD1 | TGTGCCAGCAGCCAAGGGACAGCGAGGAACACTGAAGCTTTCTTT | CASSQGTARNTEAFF
TRBJ2-6 | - | TRBV4-1 | TRBD1 | TGCGCCAGCAGCCCCTCGGACAGGGGCCCTTATAGCTCTGGGGCCAACGTCCTGACTTTC | CASSPSDRGPYSSGANVLTF
TRBJ2-5 | - | TRBV6-5 | - | TGTGCCAGCAGTTACCAGGTGGGGGAGACCCAGTACTTC | CASSYQVGETQYF
TRBJ2-2 | - | TRBV7-2 | - | TGTGCCAGCAGCTTAGGGTCGGGTGCCGGGGAGCTGTTTTTT | CASSLGSGAGELFF
TRBJ1-2 | - | TRBV5-1 | TRBD1 | TGCGCCAGCAGCATGACCTGGACAGGCGCCTACTATGGCTACACCTTC | CASSMTWTGAYYGYTF
TRBJ2-5 | - | TRBV7-2 | TRBD1 | TGTGCCAGCAGCTTAACCTCCCCGGGGACAGTAAAAGAGACCCAGTACTTC | CASSLTSPGTVKETQYF